This TCR beta chain was identified in a study of cytomegalovirus exposure and HLA in healthy donors. This clone appeared a single time. Antigen unknown. The germline CDR1 and CDR2 sequences are GTSNPN and SVGIG (reference sequence). The CDR3 covers 19 residues. The V segment lost 0 bases and the J segment 2 bases; nucleotides outside the gene matches: 10. Broader study findings: CMV antigen specificity of a few CMV-associated chains was confirmed in vitro.

The PCR made use of 60 Vbeta and 13 Jbeta primers. Clones were sequenced by immunoSEQ multiplex PCR, and TCRdb holds only the in-frame ones, with some missing. The sample lists 250,000 or so clones, 85% occurring once. The chain has TRBV30 and TRBJ2-1; TRBD2 aligns across 13 bases. The receptor's source is a human donor in good health. Sequenced: PBMCs. DNA for the CDR3: TGTGCCTGGAGTGTACGGGCGGGGACTAGCGGGATTACCTACAATGAGCAGTTCTTC. Amino acid sequence: CAWSVRAGTSGITYNEQFF.